Sequencing of this T cell receptor beta chain was carried out in a study of graft-versus-host responses after intestinal transplantation. On the study more broadly: Transplant types were multivisceral, liver-intestinal, or isolated intestinal. Among the recipients, all got anti-thymocyte globulin induction and then tacrolimus and steroids for 2 to 3 years. Findings of the study overall: Peak circulating GvH clone levels were associated with early post-transplant HvG declines. GvH clones occurred in recipient marrow; some first appeared in ileum or blood.

Some clones are missing from TCRdb's copy, which holds only in-frame ones; the method was immunoSEQ multiplex PCR. The sample has 74,000 or so clones, roughly 90% seen once. The V end lost 0 bases, the J end lost 4 bases, and 5 bases lay between the germline ends. CDR1 MNHNY and CDR2 SVGAGI come from the germline V gene (reference sequence). There are 13 residues in the CDR3. Notes on this clone: The antigen is undetermined.

Sample: PBMCs, taken 98 days after intestinal transplantation. The source is a human patient who received an intestinal transplant, so some T cells may come from the graft donor. The chain couples TRBV6-6 to TRBJ2-3; D not resolved. The CDR3 here is CASSYSRSDTQYF. For the CDR3, the DNA is TGTGCCAGCAGTTACTCTCGGTCAGATACGCAGTATTTT.